Sequencing of this TCR beta chain was carried out in a study of identical twins. This clonotype was counted between two and nine times. Each CDR3 protein is one row after TCRdb ran MiXCR on the 5' RACE reads. Found here are roughly 570,000 distinct CDR3 sequences, nearly 10% of them singletons; the top ten hold roughly 3%. The ends lost 4 bases at V and 8 bases at J; junction bases unmatched: 14. The CDR3 sequence is 16 residues long. Germline V gene lookup returns CDR1 SGHRS and CDR2 YFSETQ. These data were likewise used in another study, on yellow fever vaccine responses in identical twins.

The sequence derives from a woman aged 18-29 years in good health. The sequencing sample was made of PBMCs. The rearrangement uses TRBV5-1 and TRBJ2-1; 8 positions agree with TRBD1. CDR3 sequence: CASSIRGNAGGDEQFF. The DNA of the CDR3 is TGCGCCAGCAGCATTCGGGGTAATGCAGGGGGCGATGAGCAGTTCTTC.